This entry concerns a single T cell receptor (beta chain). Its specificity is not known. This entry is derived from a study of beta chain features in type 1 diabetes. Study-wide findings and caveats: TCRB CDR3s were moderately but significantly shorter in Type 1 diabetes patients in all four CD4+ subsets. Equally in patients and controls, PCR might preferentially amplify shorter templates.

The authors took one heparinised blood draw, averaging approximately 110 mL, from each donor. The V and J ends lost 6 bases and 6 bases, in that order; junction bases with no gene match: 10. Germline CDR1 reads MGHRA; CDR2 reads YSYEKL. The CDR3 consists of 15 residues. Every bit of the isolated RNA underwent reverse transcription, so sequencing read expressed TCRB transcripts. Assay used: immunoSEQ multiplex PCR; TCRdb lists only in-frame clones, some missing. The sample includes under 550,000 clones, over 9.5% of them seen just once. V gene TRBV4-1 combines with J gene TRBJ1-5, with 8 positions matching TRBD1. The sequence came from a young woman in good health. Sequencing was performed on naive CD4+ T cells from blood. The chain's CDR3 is CASSLRGLLGQPQHF. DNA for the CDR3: TGCGCCAGCAGTCTCAGGGGGCTGTTAGGTCAGCCCCAGCATTTT.